This T cell receptor (beta chain) was profiled in a study of technical replicates of blood from a few donors. Sequenced by immunoSEQ multiplex PCR; TCRdb stores in-frame clones only, minus some. In the table there are roughly 97,000 clones, approximately 96% of which are singletons. Germline assignment: CDR1 SEHNR and CDR2 FQNEAQ (reference sequence). This CDR3 contains 13 residues. With V trimmed by 3 bases and J by 7 bases, 2 bases remained unmatched. The receptor's source is a human donor in good health. V is TRBV7-9 and J is TRBJ2-1; TRBD2 matches at 8 bases. Specimen: T cells isolated from PBMCs. CDR3: CASSFLAGNEQFF. For the CDR3, the DNA is TGTGCCAGCAGCTTTCTAGCGGGTAATGAGCAGTTCTTC.